This T cell receptor (beta chain) was obtained from a study of cytomegalovirus exposure and HLA in healthy donors. Study-level results: For most TCR sequences rarity was the rule, although some public TCRs occurred in many donors.

The PCR employed 60 Vbeta primers together with 13 Jbeta primers. Sequencing used immunoSEQ multiplex PCR; TCRdb keeps in-frame clones, though not all of them. Here the sample spans under 200,000 clones, roughly 80% being singletons. Remarks on this clone: The antigen is not known.

Donors had nominal health at sampling but likely had unrecorded immune exposures. The source is a boy between 2 and 10 years old in good health and CMV-seronegative. Sequenced sample: PBMCs.

The CDR3 nucleotides are TGTGCCAGCAGCTTCCGACAGGCGAACACCGGGGAGCTGTTTTTT. This sequence encodes CASSFRQANTGELFF. The gene calls are TRBV7-9 and TRBJ2-2, with TRBD1 as a possible D gene (6 bases). This CDR3 is built from 15 residues. The V gene's germline CDR1 is SEHNR and CDR2 FQNEAQ (reference sequence). V shed 3 bases and J shed 0 bases, with 8 bases lying between them.